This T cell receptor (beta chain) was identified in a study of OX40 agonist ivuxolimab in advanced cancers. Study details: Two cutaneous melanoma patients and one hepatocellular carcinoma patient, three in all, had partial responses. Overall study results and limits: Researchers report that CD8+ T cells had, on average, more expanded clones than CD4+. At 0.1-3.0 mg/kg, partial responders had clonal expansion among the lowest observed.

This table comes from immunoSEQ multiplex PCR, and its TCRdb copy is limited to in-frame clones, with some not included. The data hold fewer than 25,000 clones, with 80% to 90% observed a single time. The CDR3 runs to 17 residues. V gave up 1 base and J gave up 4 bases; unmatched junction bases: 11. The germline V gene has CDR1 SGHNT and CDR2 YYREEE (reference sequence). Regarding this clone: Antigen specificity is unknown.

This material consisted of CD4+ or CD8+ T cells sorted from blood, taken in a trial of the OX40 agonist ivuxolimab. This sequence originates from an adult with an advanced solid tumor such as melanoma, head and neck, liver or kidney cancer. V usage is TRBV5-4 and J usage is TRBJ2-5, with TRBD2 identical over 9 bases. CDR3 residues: CASSLKLAGILAETQYF. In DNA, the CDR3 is TGTGCCAGCAGCTTGAAGCTAGCGGGAATACTAGCAGAGACCCAGTACTTC.